What follows is one T cell receptor beta chain and its context. Its target is unknown. PCR primers comprised 60 Vbeta and 13 Jbeta primers. Sequencing was performed with immunoSEQ multiplex PCR; in TCRdb, only in-frame clones are kept and a portion is missing. This table has about 170,000 clones, about 75% appearing once. Unrecorded immune exposure was likely among donors, who were nominally healthy when sampled. Looked up from germline, CDR1 is GTSNPN and CDR2 is SVGIG (reference sequence). The CDR3 runs to 16 residues. Trimming removed 3 bases from V and 2 bases from J; junction bases left unmatched: 9. The sample belongs to a study of cytomegalovirus exposure and HLA in healthy donors. Turning to the study itself: Previous work identified roughly 120 million unique TCR beta sequences from around 200 million T cells. Study observations and caveats: TCR beta chain V- and J-gene trimming was linked, in a later analysis, to a missense variant in DCLRE1C. Most likely, a cluster of highly shared sequence variants arose as a sequencing artifact.

The sequence derives from a female donor in good health and CMV-seronegative. The sequenced sample consisted of PBMCs. The chain employs TRBV30 and TRBJ2-2; 7 bases are a match to TRBD1. CDR3 sequence (DNA): TGTGCCTGGAGAGTCAGAGGGACAGCTAACACCGGGGAGCTGTTTTTT. Translated, it gives CAWRVRGTANTGELFF.